The entry below gives a single T cell receptor beta chain sequence along with its context. This CDR3 spans 15 amino acids. The V gene lost 0 bases and the J gene lost 0 bases, with 6 bases spanning the gap. Germline loops: CDR1 SGDLS, CDR2 YYNGEE. This record belongs to a study of radiotherapy plus CTLA-4 blockade in lung cancer. Profiling relied on immunoSEQ multiplex PCR, and the TCRdb table lists in-frame clones only, not all of them. There are some 70,000 clones in the sample; roughly four fifths occur only once, and approximately 4.1% lies in the top ten. The sequenced sample was peripheral blood, obtained from a patient treated with radiotherapy plus ipilimumab. This clonotype originated in a human donor with non-small cell lung cancer who had a partial response to radiotherapy plus ipilimumab. The chain is built from TRBV9 and TRBJ2-2; no reliable D call. The CDR3 DNA is TGTGCCAGCAGCGTAGATTCAGCGAACACCGGGGAGCTGTTTTTT. Protein sequence: CASSVDSANTGELFF.